This passage covers 26 T cell receptor beta chains from one sample sequenced in a study of cytomegalovirus exposure and HLA in healthy donors. In the PCR, 60 Vbeta and 13 Jbeta primers were used. Method: immunoSEQ multiplex PCR; TCRdb's copy keeps in-frame clones and lacks some. The table records about 130,000 clones, around 83% of them present only once. The sequenced material came from PBMCs. These receptors all stem from a human donor in good health.

The CDR3 sequence is CASSLAGRLYGYTF. CDR3 coding DNA: TGTGCCAGCAGCCTGGCCGGCAGACTCTATGGCTACACCTTC. V usage is TRBV7-9 and J usage is TRBJ1-2; no clear D gene. The length of the CDR3 is 14 residues. V was clipped by 5 bases and J by 4 bases, with 14 bases between them. Germline V lookup: CDR1 SEHNR, CDR2 FQNEAQ (reference sequence). Supplemented by reference TRBV7-9 and TRBJ1-2, the full variable domain reads DTGVSQNPRHKITKRGQNVTFRCDPISEHNRLYWYRQTLGQGPEFLTYFQNEAQLEKSRLLSDRFSAERPKGSFSTLEIQRTEQGDSAMYLCASSLAGRLYGYTFGSGTRLTVV.

V and J are TRBV2 and TRBJ2-7, with TRBD1 matching 8 bases. The CDR3 is 13 residues long. The germline gives CDR1 SNHLY, CDR2 FYNNEI. V shed 6 bases and J 6 bases; nucleotides not matched to a gene: 7. CDR3: CASSRDRSSEQYF. The CDR3 DNA reads TGTGCCAGCAGCCGGGACAGGTCCAGCGAGCAGTACTTC.

With regard to this clone: This sample also contains other DNA sequences that code for the same CDR3. V is TRBV19 and J is TRBJ2-7, with a weak D call TRBD1 (6 bases). The CDR3 has 14 amino acids. Germline V CDR1 and CDR2: LNHDA, SQIVND (reference sequence). V was clipped by 1 base and J by 1 base, with 8 bases between them. This CDR3 reads CASSIARGSYEQYF. Written as DNA, the CDR3 is TGTGCCAGTAGTATAGCCAGGGGTTCCTACGAGCAGTACTTC.

The chain couples TRBV18 to TRBJ2-7; D is unresolved. Trimming left V 3 bases short and J 3 bases short, with 6 bases between. The length of the CDR3 is 12 residues. Germline loops: CDR1 KGHSH, CDR2 LQKENI. CDR3 DNA sequence: TGTGCCAGCTCACCGGTCGGCTACGAGCAGTACTTC. Amino acids: CASSPVGYEQYF.

V gene TRBV19 combines with J gene TRBJ1-5; 10 positions match TRBD1. The CDR3 is made up of 17 amino acids. Germline CDR1 is LNHDA and CDR2 is SQIVND (reference sequence). V trimming: 10 bases; J trimming: 2 bases; junction bases outside the gene matches: 14. The CDR3 DNA reads TGTGCCACCTCACGTAGGGACAGGGGTGGTGGCAATCAGCCCCAGCATTTT. Translation gives CATSRRDRGGGNQPQHF.

This clone was seen a few times. This CDR3 reads CASPRTGEAGELFF. CDR3 in DNA: TGTGCCAGCCCCCGGACAGGAGAGGCCGGGGAGCTGTTTTTT. The chain employs TRBV10-3 and TRBJ2-2, with TRBD1 matching over 7 bases. Germline V CDR1 and CDR2: ENHRY, SYGVKD. The CDR3 spans 14 residues. V gave up 10 bases and J gave up 6 bases; unmatched junction bases: 11.

The chain employs TRBV6-4 and TRBJ2-1; D possibly corresponds to TRBD1 (5 bases). The V end was cut by 8 bases, the J end by 1 base, with 12 bases between. This CDR3 is 14 amino acids long. Germline CDR1 and CDR2: MRHNA and SNTAGT. The CDR3 bases are TGTGCCAGCGTTTCAGGGTTGTCCTACAATGAGCAGTTCTTC. Protein product: CASVSGLSYNEQFF.

The CDR3 protein is CASPQTGGYTF. CDR3 DNA sequence: TGTGCGTCCCCACAAACGGGGGGCTACACCTTC. The J gene is TRBJ1-2, the V gene TRBV21-1. TRBV21-1 is a known pseudogene. The CDR3 consists of 11 residues.

This sequence joins TRBV27 and TRBJ1-1; D possibly corresponds to TRBD1 (5 bases). Trimming took off 0 bases at V and 5 bases at J, with 7 bases between the two ends. Germline loops: CDR1 MNHEY, CDR2 SMNVEV (reference sequence). This CDR3 is 13 amino acids long. The CDR3 DNA sequence: TGTGCCAGCAGTTTATCCCCAGGGACTGAAGCTTTCTTT. Amino acids: CASSLSPGTEAFF.

CDR3 sequence: CSASPLSEQFF. CDR3 DNA sequence: TGCAGTGCTAGTCCCCTTAGTGAGCAGTTCTTC. J is TRBJ2-1 and V is TRBV20-1; no clear D. The V gene's germline CDR1 is DFQATT and CDR2 SNEGSKA (reference sequence). The CDR3 spans 11 residues. V gave up 3 bases and J gave up 9 bases, with 9 bases separating them.

This clone has only a few counts. The chain recombines TRBV7-7 with TRBJ2-1, with D maybe TRBD2 (5 bases). The CDR3 extends over 14 amino acids. V gave up 5 bases and J gave up 9 bases, with 17 bases separating them. CDR1 is SSHAT and CDR2 is FNYEAQ in the germline V gene (reference sequence). CDR3 DNA: TGTGCCAGCAGCCCCTTCTTAACGGGGAGTGAGCAGTTCTTC. As protein: CASSPFLTGSEQFF.

The J gene is TRBJ2-2, the V gene TRBV7-2, with TRBD1 as a possible D gene (5 bases). Germline V gene data show CDR1 as SGHTA and CDR2 as FQGNSA. CDR3 length: 16 residues. Trimming shortened V by 7 bases and J by 6 bases, and 21 bases separated the two germline ends. CDR3 loop: CASKIWGEGRAGELFF. CDR3 DNA: TGTGCCAGCAAGATATGGGGCGAAGGACGGGCCGGGGAGCTGTTTTTT.

The V gene is TRBV15, the J gene TRBJ2-1; TRBD1 matches 8 bases. In germline, CDR1 is LNHNV, CDR2 YYDKDF (reference sequence). The length of the CDR3 is 18 residues. The V segment lost 0 bases and the J segment 3 bases; nucleotides outside the gene matches: 10. CDR3 sequence: CATSRDFGQGQVYNEQFF. CDR3 nucleotides: TGTGCCACCAGCAGAGATTTCGGACAGGGTCAAGTCTACAATGAGCAGTTCTTC.

V and J are TRBV6-1 and TRBJ1-6; D is unresolved. The V and J ends lost 6 bases and 7 bases respectively, with 10 bases between them. From germline, CDR1 is MNHNS and CDR2 SASEGT. The CDR3 loop spans 13 amino acids. CDR3 protein: CASSGGRNSPLHF. In DNA form, the CDR3 reads TGTGCCAGCAGCGGAGGGAGGAATTCACCCCTCCACTTT.

V usage is TRBV29-1 and J usage is TRBJ1-6; TRBD1 is a possible D gene (6 bases). V was clipped by 7 bases and J by 2 bases, with 15 bases between them. Germline CDR1 reads SQVTM; CDR2 reads ANQGSEA. The CDR3 spans 15 residues. CDR3 loop: CSAYRESTYNSPLHF. For the CDR3, the DNA is TGCAGCGCGTACAGGGAATCCACCTATAATTCACCCCTCCACTTT.

This clone came up a few times. The rearrangement uses TRBV6-5 and TRBJ2-1; D possibly corresponds to TRBD2 (5 bases). The CDR3 loop spans 13 amino acids. The V gene lost 5 bases and the J gene lost 8 bases, with 13 bases spanning the gap. CDR1 is MNHEY, CDR2 SVGAGI, per germline. Here the CDR3 DNA reads TGTGCCAGCAGTCGGACTTTATTCGATGAGCAGTTCTTC. Residues: CASSRTLFDEQFF.

This clone was observed once. The V call is TRBV7-7, the J call TRBJ2-1; 8 bases are shared with TRBD2. Germline assignment: CDR1 SSHAT and CDR2 FNYEAQ (reference sequence). Trimming removed 10 bases from V and 4 bases from J; junction bases left unmatched: 6. This CDR3 contains 13 residues. CDR3 nucleotides: TGTGCCATAGGGGCGGGGGGTTACAATGAGCAGTTCTTC. This codes for CAIGAGGYNEQFF.

The rearrangement joins TRBV2 to TRBJ2-5, with 9 bases aligning to TRBD1. The CDR3 is 15 amino acids. J was trimmed by 3 bases and V by 4 bases; bases with no gene match: 6. Germline V lookup: CDR1 SNHLY, CDR2 FYNNEI. The DNA for the CDR3 is TGTGCCAGCAGTGGGGGGACAGGGTCAGAAGAGACCCAGTACTTC. Its translation is CASSGGTGSEETQYF.

In its sample, this clone was seen once. V usage is TRBV2 and J usage is TRBJ1-6, with D maybe TRBD1 (5 bases). The V end lost 1 base, the J end lost 4 bases, and 8 bases lay between the germline ends. The V gene's germline CDR1 is SNHLY and CDR2 FYNNEI. The CDR3 covers 15 residues. CDR3 loop: CASSEGTNYNSPLHF. CDR3 DNA sequence: TGTGCCAGCAGTGAAGGGACAAATTATAATTCACCCCTCCACTTT.

Regarding this clone: At one of its ends the junction is not consistent with the germline gene, which may arise from a read error. V usage is TRBV7-9 and J usage is TRBJ1-2, with D perhaps matching TRBD1 (5 bases). CDR3 size: 13 residues. Germline V gene lookup returns CDR1 SEHNR and CDR2 FQNEAQ (reference sequence). In nucleotides, the CDR3 is TGTTCCAGCAGCTTAGGGGAGGTTAATGGCTACACCTTC. The encoded protein is CSSSLGEVNGYTF.

Note on this clone: This same CDR3 is encoded by further DNA sequences in the sample. The chain employs TRBV6-5 and TRBJ2-7, with 7 bases matching TRBD1. The V gene's germline CDR1 is MNHEY and CDR2 SVGAGI. The CDR3 has 11 residues. Trimming at V came to 6 bases and at J to 4 bases, leaving 0 bases not matched to a gene. The CDR3 reads CASSRGYEQYF. The DNA for the CDR3 is TGTGCCAGCAGCAGGGGGTACGAGCAGTACTTC.

The chain links TRBV7-2 to TRBJ1-4; D call uncertain. This CDR3 contains 17 residues. Germline assignment: CDR1 SGHTA and CDR2 FQGNSA. The germline V and J ends were trimmed by 5 bases and 6 bases, with 22 bases remaining between them. The CDR3 nucleotides are TGTGCCAGCAGCCCACAAATCGTGGGAGGGAGTTATGAAAAACTGTTTTTT. Its translation is CASSPQIVGGSYEKLFF.

V and J are TRBV5-4 and TRBJ2-2; possible D gene TRBD2, 5 bases. The CDR3 is made up of 14 amino acids. Trimming shortened V by 0 bases and J by 7 bases, and 10 bases separated the two germline ends. In germline, CDR1 is SGHNT, CDR2 YYREEE (reference sequence). CDR3 residues: CASSLEWGVGELFF. CDR3 coding DNA: TGTGCCAGCAGCTTGGAATGGGGAGTCGGGGAGCTGTTTTTT.

The rearrangement links TRBV5-1 to TRBJ2-5; TRBD2 aligns across 10 bases. This CDR3 has 15 residues. Trimming removed 4 bases from V and 3 bases from J; junction bases left unmatched: 6. CDR1 SGHRS and CDR2 YFSETQ come from the germline V gene. CDR3 coding DNA: TGCGCCAGCAGCGAACAAGCGGGGGGGGAAGAGACCCAGTACTTC. This gives the protein CASSEQAGGEETQYF.

This clone was seen once. CDR3 sequence: CSVVPGGGLNQPQHF. In DNA form, the CDR3 reads TGCAGCGTTGTACCCGGAGGGGGCTTAAATCAGCCCCAGCATTTT. This rearrangement joins TRBV29-1 to TRBJ1-5, with TRBD1 matching over 7 bases. The ends lost 4 bases at V and 4 bases at J; junction bases unmatched: 10. Germline CDR1 and CDR2: SQVTM and ANQGSEA. This CDR3 region has 15 residues.

To note about this clone: Distinct nucleotide sequences in the sample also encode this CDR3. The chain employs TRBV4-1 and TRBJ2-1; TRBD2 matches at 7 bases. J was trimmed by 12 bases and V by 0 bases; bases with no gene match: 5. Looked up from germline, CDR1 is MGHRA and CDR2 is YSYEKL. CDR3 length: 13 amino acids. The CDR3 region has the DNA TGCGCCAGCAGCCAAGAACGCCTAGCGGCGCAGTTCTTC. This sequence encodes CASSQERLAAQFF.